The present entry profiles one T cell receptor (beta chain) with its context. The antigen is undetermined. This sample was included in a study of T cell repertoires in cytomegalovirus infection. Each CDR3 protein gets one entry after TCRdb re-called the reads with MiXCR. This table has around 500,000 distinct CDR3 sequences, 42% appearing once. V dropped 5 bases and J dropped 0 bases, with 11 bases sitting between them. This CDR3 is built from 15 residues. The sequencing here drew on cultured PBMCs, taken from culture after CMV antigen stimulation. V gene TRBV12-3 or TRBV12-4 combines with J gene TRBJ2-1; D gene ambiguous. This TCR derives from a human donor in good health (CMV status not recorded). Some clones in this sample may be carry-over from other donors' samples. The CDR3 DNA reads as TGTGCCAGCAGTAAGACGGAGAGCTCCTACAATGAGCAGTTCTTC. This sequence encodes CASSKTESSYNEQFF.